The 21 T cell receptor beta chains below come from one sample, sequenced in a study of CD4 T cells in relation to SARS-CoV-2 and coronaviruses. Sequencing was performed with immunoSEQ multiplex PCR; in TCRdb, only in-frame clones are kept and a portion is missing. Counted here are around 37,000 clones, 75% to 90% occurring once; the ten biggest clones make up less than 4%. Sequencing was performed on memory CD4+ T cells from PBMCs. The receptors were gathered from an adult with COVID-19.

This clone has just one count. The chain has TRBV10-2 and TRBJ1-1, with D possibly TRBD1 on 5 matching bases. Germline assignment: CDR1 WSHSY and CDR2 SAAADI. Trimming removed 9 bases from V and 1 base from J, with 12 bases in between. The CDR3 consists of 13 residues. For the CDR3, the DNA is TGCGCCAGAGAGGAAGGACAGAACACTGAAGCTTTCTTT. Amino acid sequence: CAREEGQNTEAFF.

The V call is TRBV5-1, the J call TRBJ2-3; D is perhaps TRBD2 (6 bases). Germline V gene lookup returns CDR1 SGHRS and CDR2 YFSETQ. The length of the CDR3 is 14 residues. V was trimmed by 5 bases and J by 2 bases, leaving 12 bases between them. Here the CDR3 DNA reads TGCGCCAGCAGTCCGGCGGGGTCCACAGATACGCAGTATTTT. This codes for CASSPAGSTDTQYF.

This chain connects TRBV6-6 to TRBJ1-2; no clear D gene. Looked up from germline, CDR1 is MNHNY and CDR2 is SVGAGI (reference sequence). V was trimmed by 2 bases and J by 8 bases, leaving 15 bases between them. The CDR3 covers 14 residues. The CDR3, as DNA: TGTGCCAGCAGTTACGGCCAGTTGACTGACGGCTACACCTTC. This encodes CASSYGQLTDGYTF.

The chain employs TRBV2 and TRBJ2-1; 7 bases match TRBD2. J lost 7 bases, V lost 8 bases, and 8 bases had no gene match. The CDR3 totals 13 residues. Germline V gene lookup returns CDR1 SNHLY and CDR2 FYNNEI. The CDR3 spells CASGGEAVNEQFF. For the CDR3, the DNA is TGTGCCAGCGGGGGGGAGGCCGTAAATGAGCAGTTCTTC.

The CDR3: CASSPTGQGALNQPQHF. CDR3 nucleotide sequence: TGTGCCAGCAGCCCGACGGGACAGGGGGCTCTCAATCAGCCCCAGCATTTT. The chain couples TRBV7-2 to TRBJ1-5; 12 bases are shared with TRBD1. In germline, CDR1 is SGHTA, CDR2 FQGNSA. CDR3 length: 17 residues. J gave up 3 bases and V 5 bases, and 8 bases lay outside the gene matches.

The chain couples TRBV12-3 or TRBV12-4 to TRBJ1-4; D call uncertain. V dropped 4 bases and J dropped 10 bases, with 13 bases sitting between them. CDR3 length: 13 residues. CDR3 sequence: CASSYSRQGKLFF. The CDR3 bases are TGTGCCAGCAGTTACAGTCGACAAGGAAAACTGTTTTTT.

The gene calls are TRBV3-1 (or the pseudogene TRBV3-2) and TRBJ2-7; D is possibly TRBD1 or TRBD2 (6 bases each). CDR3 length equals 14 residues. Germline values: CDR1 LGHDT, CDR2 YNNKEL (reference sequence). Trimming pared 2 bases from V and 7 bases from J, leaving 15 bases between. CDR3 bases: TGTGCCAGCAGCCAATTAGGGGGAGCGGGTGAGCAGTACTTC. Translation: CASSQLGGAGEQYF.

The table lists this clone with a count of one. The gene calls are TRBV6-1 and TRBJ2-2; D remains ambiguous. CDR3 length: 14 amino acids. Deletions cut 2 bases from V and 2 bases from J, with 6 bases between. Germline V gene sequence: CDR1 MNHNS, CDR2 SASEGT. This CDR3 reads CASSETGNTGELFF. CDR3 DNA: TGTGCCAGCAGTGAAACGGGCAACACCGGGGAGCTGTTTTTT.

This chain uses TRBV9 with TRBJ2-7, with 9 bases that match TRBD2. CDR1 and CDR2 from the germline V gene are SGDLS and YYNGEE. This CDR3 comprises 20 residues. V lost 5 bases and J lost 4; bases outside the gene matches: 25. CDR3 in DNA: TGTGCCAGCAGGGCCCTAGGGGGAAGTGCGGGAGGGCCCTTTCGATACGAGCAGTACTTC. This encodes CASRALGGSAGGPFRYEQYF.

This chain uses TRBV30 with TRBJ2-7; no firm D call. V was trimmed by 3 bases and J by 0 bases, leaving 6 bases between them. This CDR3 is built from 12 residues. Germline V CDR1 and CDR2: GTSNPN, SVGIG (reference sequence). This chain's CDR3 is CAWSSSSYEQYF. The CDR3 DNA reads TGTGCCTGGAGCTCCAGCTCCTACGAGCAGTACTTC.

The V and J genes are TRBV5-1 and TRBJ2-3, with 9 bases fitting TRBD1. J lost 0 bases, V lost 4 bases, and 9 bases had no gene match. From germline, CDR1 is SGHRS and CDR2 YFSETQ. The CDR3 covers 17 residues. The CDR3 region is CASSPGQGLVSTDTQYF. The CDR3 DNA follows: TGCGCCAGCAGCCCGGGACAGGGCCTAGTCAGCACAGATACGCAGTATTTT.

The CDR3 nucleotides read TGTGCCAGCAGCTTGGGCAGGGACCAAGAGACCCAGTACTTC. Translation gives CASSLGRDQETQYF. The V and J genes are TRBV5-4 and TRBJ2-5; D might be TRBD1 (5 bases). Germline V gene lookup returns CDR1 SGHNT and CDR2 YYREEE (reference sequence). The V gene lost 0 bases and the J gene lost 0 bases, with 6 bases spanning the gap. The length of the CDR3 is 14 residues.

The chain carries TRBV10-3 and TRBJ2-1; 8 bases line up with TRBD2. The germline gives CDR1 ENHRY, CDR2 SYGVKD. The CDR3 has 14 amino acids. V trimming: 2 bases; J trimming: 4 bases; junction bases outside the gene matches: 1. CDR3 sequence: CAISETSGYNEQFF. CDR3 coding DNA: TGTGCCATCAGTGAGACTAGCGGATACAATGAGCAGTTCTTC.

The V call is TRBV11-2, the J call TRBJ2-1; 12 nucleotides match TRBD2. This CDR3 has 16 residues. Germline V CDR1 and CDR2: SGHAT, FQNNGV. The V and J ends lost 5 bases and 7 bases, in that order; junction bases with no gene match: 9. CDR3 DNA sequence: TGTGCCAGCAGCCGACTAGCGGGAGAGGTGGGGAATGAGCAGTTCTTC. Translated, it gives CASSRLAGEVGNEQFF.

This chain joins TRBV29-1 and TRBJ2-5, with 15 bases matching TRBD2. The ends lost 7 bases at V and 5 bases at J; junction bases unmatched: 2. In germline, CDR1 is SQVTM, CDR2 ANQGSEA. The CDR3 contains 13 residues. The CDR3 protein is CSDGLAGGETQYF. The CDR3 coding sequence is TGCAGCGACGGACTAGCGGGAGGGGAGACCCAGTACTTC.

J is TRBJ1-5 and V is TRBV5-1, with D unresolved. V was clipped by 0 bases and J by 0 bases, with 7 bases between them. CDR1 is SGHRS, CDR2 YFSETQ, per germline. The CDR3 covers 15 residues. CDR3 residues: CASSLAGDSNQPQHF. The CDR3 DNA sequence: TGCGCCAGCAGCTTGGCTGGCGATAGCAATCAGCCCCAGCATTTT.

With respect to this clone: The junction departs from the called germline gene at one end, perhaps through a read error. V usage is TRBV5-3 and J usage is TRBJ2-3, with 9 bases that match TRBD2. TRBV5-3 is classed as an ORF, of uncertain function. CDR3 length equals 12 residues. In nucleotides, the CDR3 is TGTGCCAGAAGCTTGGTGCGGGAGGGCCTTTTATTT. Translation: CARSLVREGLLF.

CDR3 DNA sequence: TGTGCCAGCAGCCAGGGACAGGCGCTGAACAATGAGCAGTTCTTC. Translated, it gives CASSQGQALNNEQFF. The chain links TRBV7-6 to TRBJ2-1; 8 bases map to TRBD1. The length of the CDR3 is 15 residues. Per the germline V gene, CDR1 is SGHVS and CDR2 is FNYEAQ. V trimming: 5 bases; J trimming: 5 bases; junction bases outside the gene matches: 8.

The chain employs TRBV9 and TRBJ1-2; D not certain. V was pared by 0 bases and J by 6 bases, with 15 bases between. Per the germline V gene, CDR1 is SGDLS and CDR2 is YYNGEE. This CDR3 has 15 residues. The CDR3 sequence: CASSVGIARADGYTF. The CDR3 DNA follows: TGTGCCAGCAGCGTAGGTATAGCGAGGGCCGATGGCTACACCTTC.

This chain uses TRBV7-2 with TRBJ1-2, with 9 nucleotides matching TRBD1. V dropped 3 bases and J dropped 7; count of bases not matched to a gene: 9. This CDR3 is built from 15 residues. CDR1 is SGHTA and CDR2 is FQGNSA in the germline V gene. The CDR3 region is CASSFTGTGLGGYTF. The CDR3 coding sequence is TGTGCCAGCAGCTTTACCGGGACAGGGTTAGGTGGCTACACCTTC.

V usage is TRBV11-2 and J usage is TRBJ2-1, with 7 bases matching TRBD2. Germline V lookup: CDR1 SGHAT, CDR2 FQNNGV. The V segment lost 4 bases and the J segment 4 bases; nucleotides outside the gene matches: 4. CDR3 length: 14 residues. CDR3 sequence (DNA): TGTGCCAGCAGCTCCTCTAGCGGATACAATGAGCAGTTCTTC. It specifies CASSSSSGYNEQFF.